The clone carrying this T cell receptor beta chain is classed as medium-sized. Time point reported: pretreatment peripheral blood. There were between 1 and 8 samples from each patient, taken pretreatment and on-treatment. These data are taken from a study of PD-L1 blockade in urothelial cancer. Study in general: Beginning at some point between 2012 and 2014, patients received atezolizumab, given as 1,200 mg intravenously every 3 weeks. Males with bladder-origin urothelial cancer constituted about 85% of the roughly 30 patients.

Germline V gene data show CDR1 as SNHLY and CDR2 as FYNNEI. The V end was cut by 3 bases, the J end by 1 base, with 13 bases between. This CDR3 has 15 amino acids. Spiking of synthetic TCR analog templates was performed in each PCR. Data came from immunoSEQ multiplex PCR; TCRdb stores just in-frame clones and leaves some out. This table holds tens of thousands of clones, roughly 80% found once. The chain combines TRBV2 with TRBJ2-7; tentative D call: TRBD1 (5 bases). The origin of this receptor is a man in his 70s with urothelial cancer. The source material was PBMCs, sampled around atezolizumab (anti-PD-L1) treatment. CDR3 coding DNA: TGTGCCAGCAGTGACGTCGGACACACGTCCTACGAGCAGTACTTC. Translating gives CASSDVGHTSYEQYF.